The present entry profiles one T cell receptor (beta chain) with its context. V trimming: 4 bases; J trimming: 0 bases; junction bases outside the gene matches: 8. Germline V lookup: CDR1 SEHNR, CDR2 FQNEAQ (reference sequence). The CDR3 extends over 17 amino acids. The sample originates from a study of blood T cell repertoires in COVID-19. In the study overall: PBMCs, B-cell-depleted T cells, or T cells provided the cDNA or gDNA that made up the material.

The authors' processing: Amplification of reference gene primers provided the estimated nucleated cell counts. Profiled with immunoSEQ multiplex PCR; TCRdb holds only in-frame clones, not every one. That table is the source of V, J and clone size, and D and trimming were worked out from the DNA. Among 240,000 or so clones listed, 75% to 90% were seen once. This rearrangement joins TRBV7-9 to TRBJ1-4; 7 bases agree with TRBD1. Sample: PBMCs or T cells enriched from blood (not recorded which). This TCR derives from a man in his forties or fifties who had recovered from COVID-19. The CDR3 is CASSYNRGFATNEKLFF. The CDR3 DNA reads as TGTGCCAGCAGCTACAACAGGGGATTTGCAACTAATGAAAAACTGTTTTTT.